These T cell receptor beta chains were read from a single sample in a study of blood T cell repertoires in COVID-19. Here immunoSEQ multiplex PCR was the method, and the copy in TCRdb shows in-frame clones only, minus some. The table includes 300,000 to 400,000 clones, 70% to 90% detected once. Sequencing was carried out using peripheral blood. The receptor source for this set is a woman aged 25 to 39 with COVID-19, enrolled during active disease. CDR3s include the opening cysteine and the closing phenylalanine or tryptophan. A D gene is named only where the DNA matches it firmly.

>16|TRBJ1-1|TRBV11-3|-
CASSLEGEGVRTEAFF
>17|TRBJ1-3|TRBV19|TRBD1
CASSRSGGESTGNTIYF
>15|TRBJ2-1|TRBV9|TRBD2
CASSVAAGVYNEQFF
>15|TRBJ1-5|TRBV5-8|-
CASSLDGAGDQPQHF
>14|TRBJ1-2|TRBV4-1|-
CASRLTGSQDGYTF
>18|TRBJ1-6|TRBV5-1|TRBD1
CASSLVGQSSSYNSPLHF
>15|TRBJ2-5|TRBV18|-
CASSPSLDRQETQYF
>13|TRBJ2-2|TRBV18|-
CASSPPSSGELFF
>17|TRBJ1-2|TRBV2|TRBD1
CASSLPRQGPSNYGYTF
>13|TRBJ1-2|TRBV6-1|-
CASSLRANYGYTF
>13|TRBJ1-6|TRBV3-1/TRBV3-2|-
CASSWQGDSPLHF
>14|TRBJ1-2|TRBV6-2/TRBV6-3|-
CASSYHGGNYGYTF
>16|TRBJ1-2|TRBV6-5|TRBD1
CASSYSPTGGFYGYTF
>14|TRBJ2-4|TRBV19|-
CASSMGGAKNIQYF
>13|TRBJ2-2|TRBV28|-
CASQDRSAGELFF
>14|TRBJ1-4|TRBV2|-
CASSGTVGNEKLFF
>12|TRBJ1-1|TRBV15|TRBD1
CATSSWTGEAFF
>13|TRBJ2-7|TRBV5-1|-
CASSLVDNNEQYF
>16|TRBJ1-2|TRBV11-3|TRBD1
CASSLGDRFTNYGYTF
>13|TRBJ1-2|TRBV2|-
CASSGRTDYGYTF
>18|TRBJ2-3|TRBV12-5|TRBD2
CASGLGTSGGAWTDTQYF
>16|TRBJ1-2|TRBV6-5|TRBD1
CASSYGLTGGEYGYTF
>12|TRBJ1-2|TRBV11-3|-
CASRPRRGGYTF
>13|TRBJ2-1|TRBV30|-
CAWSRESDNEQFF
>11|TRBJ2-2|TRBV7-9|-
CASSLTGELFF
>14|TRBJ1-5|TRBV15|-
CATSTAAGDQPQHF
>13|TRBJ1-1|TRBV30|-
CAWSGAENTEAFF
>15|TRBJ1-2|TRBV5-1|TRBD1
CASSSTGTGGGGYTF
>12|TRBJ1-3|TRBV18|-
CASSPLGNTIYF